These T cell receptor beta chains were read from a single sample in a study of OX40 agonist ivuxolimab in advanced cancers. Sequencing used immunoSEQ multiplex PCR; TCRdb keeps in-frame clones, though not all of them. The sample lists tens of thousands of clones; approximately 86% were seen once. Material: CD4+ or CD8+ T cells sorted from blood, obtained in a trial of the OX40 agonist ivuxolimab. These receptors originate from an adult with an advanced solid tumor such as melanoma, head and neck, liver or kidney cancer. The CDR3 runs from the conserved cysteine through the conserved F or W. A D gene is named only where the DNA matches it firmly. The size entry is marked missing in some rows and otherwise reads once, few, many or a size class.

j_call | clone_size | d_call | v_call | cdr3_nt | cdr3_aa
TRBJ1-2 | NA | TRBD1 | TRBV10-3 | TGTGCCATCAGTGAGTCGAAGGGGGCCGATGGCTACACCTTC | CAISESKGADGYTF
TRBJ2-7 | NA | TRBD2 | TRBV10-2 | TGCGCCAGCAGGAGCGGGAGTTACGAGCAGTACTTC | CASRSGSYEQYF
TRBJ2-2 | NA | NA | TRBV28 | TGTGCCAGCAGCCCGAACTCGGGGAACGCCGGGGAGCTGTTTTTT | CASSPNSGNAGELFF
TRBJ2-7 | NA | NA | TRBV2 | TGTGCCAGCAGTGCTGAGGGGCACGAGCAGTACTTC | CASSAEGHEQYF
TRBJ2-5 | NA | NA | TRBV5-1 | TGCGCCAGCAGCCTAGAAGAGACCCAGTACTTC | CASSLEETQYF
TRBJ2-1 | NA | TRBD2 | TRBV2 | TGTGCCAGCAAAGATAGCGGGGGACCCTACAATGAGCAGTTCTTC | CASKDSGGPYNEQFF
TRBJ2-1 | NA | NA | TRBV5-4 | TGTGCCAGCAGCTATGGGGGAGAGCAGTTCTTC | CASSYGGEQFF
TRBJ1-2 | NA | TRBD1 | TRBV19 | TGTGCCAGTAGGCCGGGACAGAACTATGGCTACACCTTC | CASRPGQNYGYTF
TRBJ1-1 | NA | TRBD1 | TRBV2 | TGTGCCAGCAGTGAGTGGGCACAGGGGTCGAACACTGAAGCTTTCTTT | CASSEWAQGSNTEAFF
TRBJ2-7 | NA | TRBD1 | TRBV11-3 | TGTGCCAGCTCGACAGGGGGCAAAGACGAGCAGTACTTC | CASSTGGKDEQYF
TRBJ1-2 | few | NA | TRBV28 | TGTGCCAGCAGTTATCTTGGGGGTGGCTACACCTTC | CASSYLGGGYTF
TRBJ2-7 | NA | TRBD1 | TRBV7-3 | TGTGCCAGCAGCTATGGACAGGGGGAGGGCGAGCAGTACTTC | CASSYGQGEGEQYF
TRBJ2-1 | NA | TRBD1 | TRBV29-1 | TGCAGCGTTGAAAGGGGGCAGGGTAGGGCCTGGGGTGAGCAGTTCTTC | CSVERGQGRAWGEQFF
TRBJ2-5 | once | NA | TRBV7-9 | TGTGCCGTGGGACGGGGAGAGACCCAGTACTTC | CAVGRGETQYF
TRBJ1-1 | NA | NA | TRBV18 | TGTGCCAGCTCACCTCGGACAGCCCGGGGCACTGAAGCTTTCTTT | CASSPRTARGTEAFF
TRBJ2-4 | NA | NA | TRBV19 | TGTGCCAGTAGTATCCTAGGAGGGAGCAACATTCAGTACTTC | CASSILGGSNIQYF
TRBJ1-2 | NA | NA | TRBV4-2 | TGTGCCAGCAGCCAAGGACTCGGGGGCTACACCTTC | CASSQGLGGYTF
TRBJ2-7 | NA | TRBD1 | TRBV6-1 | TGTGCCAGCAGTTCCGGGACAGGGTTTGAGCAGTACTTC | CASSSGTGFEQYF
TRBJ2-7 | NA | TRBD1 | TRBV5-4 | TGTGCCAGCAGAACCGGGACAGATCCCTACGAGCAGTACTTC | CASRTGTDPYEQYF
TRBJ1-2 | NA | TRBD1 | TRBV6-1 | TGTGCCAGCATCCTGGACAGGGAAGAGGATGGCTACACCTTC | CASILDREEDGYTF
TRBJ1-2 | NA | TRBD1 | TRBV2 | TGTGCCAGCAGACAGGGGGGACTTGGCGGCTACACCTTC | CASRQGGLGGYTF
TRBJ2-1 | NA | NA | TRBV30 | TGTGCCTGGAGTAAAGAAATCAATGAGCAGTTCTTC | CAWSKEINEQFF
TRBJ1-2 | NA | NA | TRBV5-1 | TGCGCCAGCACCTTGGGGGTGGAAGGATATGGCTACACCTTC | CASTLGVEGYGYTF
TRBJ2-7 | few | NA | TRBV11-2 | TGTGCCAGCAGCTCCGAAGGGGCTCTTAGGTACGAGCAGTACTTC | CASSSEGALRYEQYF
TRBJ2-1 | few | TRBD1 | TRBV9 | TGTGCCAGCAGCGTAGTCGGGACAGGGGTCGGCAATGAGCAGTTCTTC | CASSVVGTGVGNEQFF
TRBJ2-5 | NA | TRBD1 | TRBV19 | TGTGCCAGTAGTTCCGACAGGGTCGGCCAGTACTTC | CASSSDRVGQYF
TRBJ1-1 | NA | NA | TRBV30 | TGTGCCTGGAAGGGGGGGGGCACTGAAGCTTTCTTT | CAWKGGGTEAFF
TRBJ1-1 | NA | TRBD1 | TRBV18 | TGTGCCAGCTCACCACCGACAGGGCGGAGTACTGAAGCTTTCTTT | CASSPPTGRSTEAFF
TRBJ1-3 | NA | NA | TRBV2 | TGTGCCAGCAGTGAGGCCGTCTTTGGAAACACCATATATTTT | CASSEAVFGNTIYF
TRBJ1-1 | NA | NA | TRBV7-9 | TGTGCCAGCAGCTTAGCGAGACAGCCTCGCCGGGGCACTGAAGCTTTCTTT | CASSLARQPRRGTEAFF
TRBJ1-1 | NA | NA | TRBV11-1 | TGTGCCAGCAGCCCAGCCCCAGGGCGGGGGACTGAAGCTTTCTTT | CASSPAPGRGTEAFF
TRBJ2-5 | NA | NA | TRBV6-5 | TGTGCCAGCAGTCACGGGACCGAGGAGACCCAGTACTTC | CASSHGTEETQYF
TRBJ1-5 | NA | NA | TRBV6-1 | TGTGCCAGCAGGGCGGACGGCCTGGGCAATCAGCCCCAGCATTTT | CASRADGLGNQPQHF
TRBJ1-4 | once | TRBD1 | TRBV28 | TGTGCCAGCAGGACAGGGGCGAGTGGTAATGAAAAACTGTTTTTT | CASRTGASGNEKLFF
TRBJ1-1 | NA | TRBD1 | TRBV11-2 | TGTGCCAGCAGCTCGGACAGGGAGGGCACTGAAGCTTTCTTT | CASSSDREGTEAFF
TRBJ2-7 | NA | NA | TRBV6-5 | TGTGCCAGCAGTTACACCGGTTACGAGCAGTACTTC | CASSYTGYEQYF
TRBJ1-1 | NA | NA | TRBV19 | TGTGCCAGTAGCGTAAAGGCGGAACCCACTGAAGCTTTCTTT | CASSVKAEPTEAFF
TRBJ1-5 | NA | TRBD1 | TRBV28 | TGTGCCAGCAGTTCTTACCGGGACAGGGGTATCTATAGCAATCAGCCCCAGCATTTT | CASSSYRDRGIYSNQPQHF
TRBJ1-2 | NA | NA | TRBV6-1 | TGTGCCAGCAGTGAAATGGGGAACTATGGCTACACCTTC | CASSEMGNYGYTF
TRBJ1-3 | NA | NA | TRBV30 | TGTGCCTGGAGTGTTCAGGGAAACACCATATATTTT | CAWSVQGNTIYF
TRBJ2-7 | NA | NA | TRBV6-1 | TGTGCCAGCAGTGAACAGGGGCACGGCGAGCAGTACTTC | CASSEQGHGEQYF